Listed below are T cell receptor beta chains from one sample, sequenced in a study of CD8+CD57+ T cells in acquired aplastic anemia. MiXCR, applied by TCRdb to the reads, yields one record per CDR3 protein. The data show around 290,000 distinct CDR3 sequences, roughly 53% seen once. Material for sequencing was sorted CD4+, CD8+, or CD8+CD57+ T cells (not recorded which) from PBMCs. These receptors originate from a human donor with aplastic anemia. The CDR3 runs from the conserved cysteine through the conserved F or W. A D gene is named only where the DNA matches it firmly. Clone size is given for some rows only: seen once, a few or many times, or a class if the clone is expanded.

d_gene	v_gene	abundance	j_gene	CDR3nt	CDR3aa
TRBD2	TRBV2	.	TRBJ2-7	TGTGCCAGCAGTGAAGCTACCGGGGGGGAAACCGGGGAGCTGTACTTC	CASSEATGGETGELYF
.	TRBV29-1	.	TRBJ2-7	TGCAGCGCTCTGGATGGGACCCTGACAACCTACGAGCAGTACTTC	CSALDGTLTTYEQYF
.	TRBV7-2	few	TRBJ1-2	TGTGCCAGCAGCTTAGGTGCTCAGTTTAACTATGGCTACACCTTC	CASSLGAQFNYGYTF
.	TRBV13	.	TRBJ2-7	TGTGCCAGCAGCTTAGGGACCGCACTACGCTCCGGCTACGAGCAGTACTTC	CASSLGTALRSGYEQYF
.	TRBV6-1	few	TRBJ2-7	TGTGCCAGCAGTGAAGCGGGAGGTAGCTCCTACGAGCAGTACTTC	CASSEAGGSSYEQYF
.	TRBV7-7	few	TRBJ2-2	TGTGCCAGCAGCTTTAGCTGGGGGCGCGACACCGGGGAGCTGTTTTTT	CASSFSWGRDTGELFF
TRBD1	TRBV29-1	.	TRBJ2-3	TGCAGCGCCCTCCGGGACAGGTTCACAGATACGCAGTATTTT	CSALRDRFTDTQYF
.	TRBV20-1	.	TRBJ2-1	TGCAGTGCTACTCCGCGTTCGAGCGGTGAGCAGTTCTTC	CSATPRSSGEQFF
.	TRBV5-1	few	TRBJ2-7	TGCGCCAGCAGTTCCGGGTCAGACTACGAGCAGTACTTC	CASSSGSDYEQYF
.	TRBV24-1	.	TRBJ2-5	TGTGCCACCAGTGCTCTGGACTCCCAAGAGACCCAGTACTTC	CATSALDSQETQYF
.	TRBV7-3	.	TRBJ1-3	TGTGCCAGCAGCTTAACAGTATTGGGAAACACCATATATTTT	CASSLTVLGNTIYF
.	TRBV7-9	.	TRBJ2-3	TGTGCCAGCAGCTCCTACTTGGGGGGAGCCACAGATACGCAGTATTTT	CASSSYLGGATDTQYF
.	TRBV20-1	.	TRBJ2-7	TGCAGTGCTAGACCTGGGGGGTCCTACGAGCAGTACTTC	CSARPGGSYEQYF
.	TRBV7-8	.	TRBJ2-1	TGTGCCAGCAGCTTTCGCGGGGGCCCCAATGAGCAGTTCTTC	CASSFRGGPNEQFF
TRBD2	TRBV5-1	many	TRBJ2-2	TGCGCCAGCGCTAGCGGGAACACCGGGGAGCTGTTTTTT	CASASGNTGELFF
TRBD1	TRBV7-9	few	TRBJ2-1	TGTGCCAGCAGCCCCCCGACAGGGGTAAATGAGCAGTTCTTC	CASSPPTGVNEQFF
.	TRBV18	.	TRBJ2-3	TGTGCCAGCTCACCAGACACCCCAGATACGCAGTATTTT	CASSPDTPDTQYF
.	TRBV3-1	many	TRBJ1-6	TGTGCCAGCAGCCAAGGACAGGTGTCACCCCTCCACTTT	CASSQGQVSPLHF
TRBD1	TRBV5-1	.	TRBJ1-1	TGCGCCAGCAGCTTGGCCGGGACAGGGGGAAGGGACACTGAAGCTTTCTTT	CASSLAGTGGRDTEAFF
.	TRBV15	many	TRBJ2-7	TGTGCCACCAGCAGAGATCGGCAGGGAAGGGGCGAGCAGTACTTC	CATSRDRQGRGEQYF
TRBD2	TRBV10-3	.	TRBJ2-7	TGTGCCATCAGTGAGTCGGGACTAGCGGGTTCGGGTGAGCAGTACTTC	CAISESGLAGSGEQYF
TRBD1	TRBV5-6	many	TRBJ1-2	TGTGCCAGCAGCTTCGGACAGGGATGGAGTGGCTACACCTTC	CASSFGQGWSGYTF
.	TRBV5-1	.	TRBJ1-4	TGCGCCAGCAGCTGGGGTGGGGGCTCTACTGAAAAACTGTTTTTT	CASSWGGGSTEKLFF
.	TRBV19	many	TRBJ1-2	TGTGCCAGTAGTATCTTTACTAACTATGGCTACACCTTC	CASSIFTNYGYTF
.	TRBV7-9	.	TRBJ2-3	TGTGCCAGCAGCCCTTCAGAGGGCACAGATACGCAGTATTTT	CASSPSEGTDTQYF
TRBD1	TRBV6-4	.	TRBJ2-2	TGTGCCAGCAGTGAAACAGGGGAAACAACCGGGGAGCTGTTTTTT	CASSETGETTGELFF
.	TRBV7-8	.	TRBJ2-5	TGTGCCAGCAGTGAACGGGGCGGGAAAGAGACCCAGTACTTC	CASSERGGKETQYF
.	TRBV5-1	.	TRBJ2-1	TGCGCCAGCAGCTTGGAAGGGGTAAATGAGCAGTTCTTC	CASSLEGVNEQFF
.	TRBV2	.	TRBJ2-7	TGTGCCAGCACAGTGGGAACCTCCTACGAGCAGTACTTC	CASTVGTSYEQYF
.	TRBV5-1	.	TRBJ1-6	TGTGCCAGCAGCTTAGATGGCCGTCCTAATTCACCCCTCCACTTT	CASSLDGRPNSPLHF
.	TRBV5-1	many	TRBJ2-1	TGCGCCAGCAGCTTGGCAGGGGCGGCACACAATGAGCAGTTCTTC	CASSLAGAAHNEQFF
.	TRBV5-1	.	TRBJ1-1	TGCGCCAGCAGCTTGGATCAGGGTGGGAAGAACACTGAAGCTTTCTTT	CASSLDQGGKNTEAFF
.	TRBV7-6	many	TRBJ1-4	TGTGCCAGCAGCTTAAACGGTGCAACTAATGAAAAACTGTTTTTT	CASSLNGATNEKLFF
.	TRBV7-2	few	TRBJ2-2	TGTGCCAGCAGCTTAGGTAGCGTGGGGGAGCTGTTTTTT	CASSLGSVGELFF
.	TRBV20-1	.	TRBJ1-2	TGCAGTGCTAGAGATGAGGGGTTGGACTATGGCTACACCTTC	CSARDEGLDYGYTF
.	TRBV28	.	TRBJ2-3	TGTGCCACCACTGGGGGCGGACCGCCACATACGCAGTATTTT	CATTGGGPPHTQYF
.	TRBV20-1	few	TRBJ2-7	TGCAGTGCTTCCCAAGGGGGATCCTACGAGCAGTACTTC	CSASQGGSYEQYF
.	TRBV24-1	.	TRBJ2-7	TGTGCCACCGCCGGGGCACAGGCCTACGAGCAGTACTTC	CATAGAQAYEQYF
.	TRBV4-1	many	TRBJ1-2	TGCGCCAGCAGCCAAGAGGGCCGGGCCACTAACTATGGCTACACCTTC	CASSQEGRATNYGYTF
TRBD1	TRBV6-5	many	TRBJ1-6	TGTGCCAGCAGTTACTCTAGGACAGGGGATTCACCCCTCCACTTT	CASSYSRTGDSPLHF
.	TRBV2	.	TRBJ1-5	TGTGCCAGCAGTGATTCCGGGCCAGGGATTCCCCAGCATTTT	CASSDSGPGIPQHF
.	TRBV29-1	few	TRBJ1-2	TGCAGCGTTGAAAGGCAGGACTATGGCTACACCTTC	CSVERQDYGYTF
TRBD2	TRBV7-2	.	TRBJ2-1	TGTGCCAGCAGCATTACTAGCGGGGGGGCAGCTAGGCAGTTCTTC	CASSITSGGAARQFF
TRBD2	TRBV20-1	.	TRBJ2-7	TGCAGTGCCACCCAGCTAGCGGGAGCTCAGGAGCAGTACTTC	CSATQLAGAQEQYF
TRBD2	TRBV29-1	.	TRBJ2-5	TGCAGCGTCATGCTAGCGGGGCGGGGAGAGACCCAGTACTTC	CSVMLAGRGETQYF
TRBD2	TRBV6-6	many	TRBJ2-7	TGTGCCAGCAGATTGGGACTAGCCTCCTACGAGCAGTACTTC	CASRLGLASYEQYF
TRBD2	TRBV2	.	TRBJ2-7	TGTGCCAGCAGCGCCGGACTAGCGAGGACCTACGAGCAGTACTTC	CASSAGLARTYEQYF
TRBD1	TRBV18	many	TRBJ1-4	TGTGCCAGCTACACAGGGGGCAATGAAAAACTGTTTTTT	CASYTGGNEKLFF
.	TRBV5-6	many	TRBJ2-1	TGTGCCAGCAGCTTGATGAGTAGCTCCTACAATGAGCAGTTCTTC	CASSLMSSSYNEQFF
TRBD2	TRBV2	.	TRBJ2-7	TGTGCCAGCAGTGAATCCGGGAGGGAAGGCAGCGAGCAGTACTTC	CASSESGREGSEQYF
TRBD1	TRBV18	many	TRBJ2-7	TGTGCCAGCTCACCCCGACAGGGGACTTTCTACGAGCAGTACTTC	CASSPRQGTFYEQYF
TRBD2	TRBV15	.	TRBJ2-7	TGTGCCACCAGCAGAGATCGGACTAGCGGCTACGAGCAGTACTTC	CATSRDRTSGYEQYF
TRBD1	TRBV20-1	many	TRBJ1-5	TGCAGTGCTAGATCCCGGGGGGGCAGGGGGAGCAATCAGCCCCAGCATTTT	CSARSRGGRGSNQPQHF
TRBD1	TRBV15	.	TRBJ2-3	TGTGCCACCAGCGCGGGACCGACCGGGACAGGCAGCACAGATACGCAGTATTTT	CATSAGPTGTGSTDTQYF
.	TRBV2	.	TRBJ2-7	TGTGCCAGCACCGAATGGACGGGGAGCGACGAGCAGTACTTC	CASTEWTGSDEQYF
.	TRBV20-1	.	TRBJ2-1	TGCAGTGCTACTACTTCCAATGAGCAGTTCTTC	CSATTSNEQFF
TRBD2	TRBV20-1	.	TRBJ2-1	TGCAGTGCTCCCCCGGGGACTAGCAATGAGCAGTTCTTC	CSAPPGTSNEQFF
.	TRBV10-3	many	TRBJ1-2	TGTGCCATCAGTGAGTCGGGGGACGGTTATGGCTACACCTTC	CAISESGDGYGYTF
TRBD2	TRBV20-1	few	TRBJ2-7	TGCAGTGGTCGTGAGGTTAGCGGGGACTACGAGCAGTACTTC	CSGREVSGDYEQYF
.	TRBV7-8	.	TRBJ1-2	TGTGCCAGCAGCCAGCGTGGGGGGCGGGTCTATGGCTACACCTTC	CASSQRGGRVYGYTF